This T cell receptor (beta chain) appears in the sequencing data of a study of blood T cell repertoires in COVID-19. Study-wide background: Sources were T cells, B-cell-depleted T cells, or PBMCs; the material itself was cDNA or gDNA.

Study processing details: Amplification of reference gene primers was used by the study to estimate nucleated cell counts. Only in-frame clones appear in the TCRdb table, and some are missing; sequencing was by immunoSEQ multiplex PCR. V, J and clone size derive from that table, while D and trimming were established from the DNA sequence. This sample yields over 200,000 clones, of which roughly 90% are seen a single time; 1.9% belongs to the top ten. This CDR3 contains 13 residues. V lost 10 bases, J lost 3 bases, and 5 bases stayed unmatched. Germline loops: CDR1 ENHRY, CDR2 SYGVKD. The chain is built from TRBV10-3 and TRBJ1-5; 8 bases align to TRBD1. Sample: peripheral blood. This receptor was taken from a man between 40 and 49 years old with active or convalescent COVID-19. The CDR3 region has the DNA TGTGCCAGCCAACAGGGGGACAATCAGCCCCAGCATTTT. Protein: CASQQGDNQPQHF.